This is a list of T cell receptor beta chains from one sample in a study of blood T cell repertoires in COVID-19. This table comes from immunoSEQ multiplex PCR, and its TCRdb copy is limited to in-frame clones, with some not included. The sample shows about 200,000 clones, less than 85% of them seen only once. The sample was peripheral blood. Receptors were obtained from a woman aged 70-85 years with acute or convalescent COVID-19. Each CDR3 is given with its conserved first and last residue. A D gene is named only where the DNA matches it firmly. Clone size appears in some rows only: once, few, many, or a class for an expanded clone.

V	J	D	size	DNA	CDR3
TRBV2	TRBJ1-2	-	-	TGTGCCAGCAGTGGAGGGCGGACTTTTGGTGGCTACACCTTC	CASSGGRTFGGYTF
TRBV7-8	TRBJ1-1	TRBD1	few	TGTGCCAGCAGCTTATCCCCCACAGGGGGTGTAGGGGGGAACACTGAAGCTTTCTTT	CASSLSPTGGVGGNTEAFF
TRBV11-1	TRBJ2-4	-	few	TGTGCCAGCAGCTTACTAACAGGGACGGTAATTCAGTACTTC	CASSLLTGTVIQYF
TRBV5-4	TRBJ1-2	-	-	TGTGCCAGCAGCCCCCGGGGCAGGGGCTATGGCTACACCTTC	CASSPRGRGYGYTF
TRBV20-1	TRBJ2-1	TRBD2	-	TGCAGTGCGGGGACTACCGGGGAGCAGTTCTTC	CSAGTTGEQFF
TRBV9	TRBJ2-1	TRBD2	-	TGTGCCAGCAGCGGGGGAGCGGGAGATCCAGACAATGAGCAGTTCTTC	CASSGGAGDPDNEQFF
TRBV7-9	TRBJ2-1	TRBD2	-	TGTGCCAGCAGGGGACTAGTAGGACCAGGGGATGAGCAGTTCTTC	CASRGLVGPGDEQFF
TRBV2	TRBJ1-6	TRBD1	few	TGTGCCAGCAGCGGGGACAGGGACAATTCACCCCTCCACTTT	CASSGDRDNSPLHF
TRBV5-4	TRBJ2-1	-	-	TGTGCCAGCAGCTTCAATTACAATGAGCAGTTCTTC	CASSFNYNEQFF
TRBV27	TRBJ2-7	-	many	TGTGCCAGCAGTCCCCACCCACTGCCCAGGGGCCCCTACGAGCAGTACTTC	CASSPHPLPRGPYEQYF
TRBV24-1	TRBJ1-1	TRBD1	-	TGTGCCACCAGTGATGCCGCGGACAGGAAAGCTTTCTTT	CATSDAADRKAFF
TRBV5-5	TRBJ1-2	-	-	TGTGCCAGCAGCTTGGCCAGACAGCAGCAATATGGCTACACCTTC	CASSLARQQQYGYTF
TRBV30	TRBJ1-1	TRBD1	-	TGTGCCTGGAGTAAATCCGGGACAGGGGGTCTCACTGAAGCTTTCTTT	CAWSKSGTGGLTEAFF
TRBV5-1	TRBJ2-7	TRBD1	-	TGCGCCAGCAGCTCCCCCGGGACAGGGGGTTCCTACGAGCAGTACTTC	CASSSPGTGGSYEQYF
TRBV28	TRBJ1-1	-	-	TGTGCCAGCAGACTTCGCCAGGGAGGTGAAGCTTTCTTT	CASRLRQGGEAFF
TRBV28	TRBJ2-7	-	few	TGTGCCACCCTGGGCGTGGGCGAGCAGTACTTC	CATLGVGEQYF
TRBV27	TRBJ1-2	TRBD1	-	TGTGCCAGCAGTCTTGGGACAGGGTCTAGGGGCTACACCTTC	CASSLGTGSRGYTF
TRBV27	TRBJ2-1	-	-	TGTGCCAGCAGGGGGGCTGGGACCGTAAGCAATGAGCAGTTCTTC	CASRGAGTVSNEQFF
TRBV21-1	TRBJ1-5	-	-	TGTGCCAGCAGCAACGACAGGGGGGGCCAGCCCCAGCATTTT	CASSNDRGGQPQHF
TRBV7-6	TRBJ2-5	-	-	TGTGCCAGCAGCTTAGGACAGCTCCAAGAGACCCAGTACTTC	CASSLGQLQETQYF
TRBV5-6	TRBJ1-3	TRBD1	-	TGTGCCAGCAGCTTGGAGGGACAGGGGGCGTCTGGAAACACCATATATTTT	CASSLEGQGASGNTIYF
TRBV5-6	TRBJ2-7	TRBD1	-	TGTGCCAGCATCCTACAGGGGGATATCTACGAGCAGTACTTC	CASILQGDIYEQYF
TRBV3-1/TRBV3-2	TRBJ2-1	TRBD2	-	TGTGCCAGCAGCCAATTCGGTATCGGCGGGAGTTCTTGGGATGAGCAGTTCTTC	CASSQFGIGGSSWDEQFF
TRBV6-4	TRBJ2-5	TRBD2	once	TGTGCCAGCAGTGTGGGACTAGCGGAGGGGGAGACCCAGTACTTC	CASSVGLAEGETQYF
TRBV2	TRBJ1-6	-	-	TGTGCCAGCAGGAGCATGTCGGGGGTAAATAATTCACCCCTCCACTTT	CASRSMSGVNNSPLHF
TRBV12-2	TRBJ1-2	-	-	TGTGCAAGTCGCCAGGGACAGGGTCCTGGCTACACCTTC	CASRQGQGPGYTF
TRBV24-1	TRBJ2-3	TRBD2	-	TGTGCCACCAGTGGGACTAGCGCCAGCACAGATACGCAGTATTTT	CATSGTSASTDTQYF
TRBV9	TRBJ2-1	TRBD2	few	TGTGCCAGCAGCCCGGGGGGGGGAATAGCGAGTGAGCAGTTCTTC	CASSPGGGIASEQFF
TRBV5-4	TRBJ2-1	TRBD2	-	TGTGCCAGCAGCCCCGCGCGGGCGGGGGTCAATGAGCAGTTCTTC	CASSPARAGVNEQFF
TRBV10-3	TRBJ2-7	TRBD1	-	TGTGCCATCAGCCCGGGTCCGGGACAGGGTGGGCACGAGCAGTACTTC	CAISPGPGQGGHEQYF
TRBV4-2	TRBJ2-3	TRBD2	few	TGTGCCAGCAGCCAAGATTGGGGGGAGGGAAGCACAGATACGCAGTATTTT	CASSQDWGEGSTDTQYF
TRBV7-3	TRBJ2-1	TRBD1	-	TGTGCCAGCAGCTTAGCAGGGGGCGAGGGCAATGAGCAGTTCTTC	CASSLAGGEGNEQFF
TRBV24-1	TRBJ2-1	-	-	TGTGCCACAGCGGCCTCCTACAATGAGCAGTTCTTC	CATAASYNEQFF